Below are 10 T cell receptor beta chains sequenced from a single sample in a study of blood T cell repertoires in COVID-19. Produced via immunoSEQ multiplex PCR; TCRdb's table is partial and in-frame only. The sample lists some 160,000 clones, approximately 82% occurring once. What was sequenced was peripheral blood. Receptor source: a woman aged 70-85 years who had recovered from COVID-19.

This clone was recorded once. The gene calls are TRBV5-5 and TRBJ2-3; D unclear. V was pared by 4 bases and J by 2 bases, with 8 bases between. The CDR3 spans 13 residues. The germline gives CDR1 SGHKS, CDR2 YYEKEE (reference sequence). CDR3 in DNA: TGTGCCAGCAGCCCCCGGGTCACAGATACGCAGTATTTT. It translates to CASSPRVTDTQYF.

The chain employs TRBV10-3 and TRBJ2-1; TRBD2 agrees at 9 bases. The germline V gene has CDR1 ENHRY and CDR2 SYGVKD. This CDR3 comprises 18 residues. Trimming at V came to 4 bases and at J to 4 bases, leaving 14 bases not matched to a gene. The CDR3 loop reads CAISGAGLSGGPYNEQFF. Here the CDR3 DNA reads TGTGCCATCAGTGGTGCGGGATTGAGCGGGGGGCCGTACAATGAGCAGTTCTTC.

V is TRBV4-1 and J is TRBJ1-1; D is undetermined. The germline V and J ends were trimmed by 4 bases and 7 bases, with 22 bases remaining between them. Germline CDR1 MGHRA, CDR2 YSYEKL. CDR3 length equals 16 residues. The CDR3 here is CASSRPTASTGGEAFF. CDR3 bases: TGCGCCAGCAGCCGGCCCACGGCTAGTACGGGAGGTGAAGCTTTCTTT.

The chain recombines TRBV28 with TRBJ2-7; TRBD1 matches at 9 bases. Germline-derived CDR1 and CDR2 are MDHEN and SYDVKM. V gave up 6 bases and J gave up 1 base; unmatched junction bases: 4. CDR3 size: 14 residues. The CDR3 loop is CASRPGTGSYEQYF. CDR3 sequence (DNA): TGTGCCAGCAGGCCCGGGACAGGGTCCTACGAGCAGTACTTC.

The rearrangement joins TRBV5-1 to TRBJ2-5, with D possibly matching TRBD2 (7 bases). Trimming stripped 2 bases from V and 5 bases from J, with 13 bases between. This CDR3 has 14 residues. Germline V gene lookup returns CDR1 SGHRS and CDR2 YFSETQ. DNA of the CDR3: TGCGCCAGCAGCTTTGGCGGGGGCCGGGAGACCCAGTACTTC. Translation gives CASSFGGGRETQYF.

The chain uses TRBV14 and TRBJ1-4; D unclear. The CDR3 covers 15 residues. In germline, CDR1 is SGHDN, CDR2 FVKESK. V was pared by 1 base and J by 7 bases, with 13 bases between. In nucleotides, the CDR3 is TGTGCCAGCAGCCAAGGCCGCCCGTACACTGAAAAACTGTTTTTT. As protein: CASSQGRPYTEKLFF.

Only a few counts were recorded for this clone. The gene calls are TRBV5-4 and TRBJ2-7, with a weak D call TRBD2 (5 bases). With 4 bases removed from V and 0 bases from J, the gap between germline ends came to 14 bases. The germline gives CDR1 SGHNT, CDR2 YYREEE (reference sequence). This CDR3 comprises 15 residues. The DNA for the CDR3 is TGTGCCAGCAGCGCCGAGGGCCCAAGCTCCTACGAGCAGTACTTC. Protein: CASSAEGPSSYEQYF. Using reference TRBV5-4 and TRBJ2-7 for the parts outside the CDR3, the full variable domain is ETGVTQSPTHLIKTRGQQVTLRCSSQSGHNTVSWYQQALGQGPQFIFQYYREEENGRGNFPPRFSGLQFPNYSSELNVNALELDDSALYLCASSAEGPSSYEQYFGPGTRLTVT.

The chain couples TRBV28 to TRBJ2-3, with D possibly being TRBD2 (5 bases). V was trimmed by 4 bases and J by 6 bases, leaving 14 bases between them. This CDR3 comprises 14 residues. The germline CDR1 and CDR2 sequences are MDHEN and SYDVKM. The CDR3 reads CASSSEPQRDTQYF. The CDR3 bases are TGTGCCAGCAGTTCCGAACCTCAGCGGGATACGCAGTATTTT.

The rearrangement joins TRBV5-1 to TRBJ2-3; TRBD1 agrees at 7 bases. The V segment lost 4 bases and the J segment 2 bases; nucleotides outside the gene matches: 7. CDR1 is SGHRS, CDR2 YFSETQ, per germline. The CDR3 totals 15 residues. The CDR3 DNA reads as TGCGCCAGCAGCCCAATGACAGGGTCCACAGATACGCAGTATTTT. Protein sequence: CASSPMTGSTDTQYF.

The chain uses TRBV7-9 and TRBJ2-2, with TRBD2 matching 11 bases. V shed 5 bases, J shed 2 bases, and the junction held 4 bases outside the gene matches. CDR1 and CDR2 from the germline V gene are SEHNR and FQNEAQ (reference sequence). The CDR3 is made up of 16 amino acids. The CDR3 sequence is CASSPTSGGNTGELFF. The CDR3 nucleotides are TGTGCCAGCAGCCCAACTAGCGGGGGAAACACCGGGGAGCTGTTTTTT.